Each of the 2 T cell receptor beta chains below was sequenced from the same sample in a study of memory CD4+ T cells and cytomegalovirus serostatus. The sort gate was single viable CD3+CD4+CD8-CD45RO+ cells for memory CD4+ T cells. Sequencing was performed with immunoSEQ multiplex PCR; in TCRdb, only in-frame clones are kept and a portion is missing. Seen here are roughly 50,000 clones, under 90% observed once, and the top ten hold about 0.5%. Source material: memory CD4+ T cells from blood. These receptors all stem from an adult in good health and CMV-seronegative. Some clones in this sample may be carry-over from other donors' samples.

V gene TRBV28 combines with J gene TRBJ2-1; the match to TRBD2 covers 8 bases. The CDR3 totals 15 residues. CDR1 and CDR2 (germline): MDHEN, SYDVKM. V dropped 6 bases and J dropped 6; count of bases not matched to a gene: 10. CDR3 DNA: TGTGCCAGCAGCCACTCAACTAGCGGTTCCAATGAGCAGTTCTTC. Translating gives CASSHSTSGSNEQFF.

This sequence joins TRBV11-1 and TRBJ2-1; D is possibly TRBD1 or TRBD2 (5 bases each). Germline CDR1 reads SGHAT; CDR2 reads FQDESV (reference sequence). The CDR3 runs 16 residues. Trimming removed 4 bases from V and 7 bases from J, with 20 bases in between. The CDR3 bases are TGTGCCAGCAGCTCTACATCCTCGGGGACGTTTAATGAGCAGTTCTTC. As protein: CASSSTSSGTFNEQFF.